The 22 T cell receptor beta chains below all came from one sample that was sequenced in a study of T cells after posttransplantation cyclophosphamide. Cyclophosphamide on days +3 and +4 followed busulfan-fludarabine conditioning and a marrow graft. Clones were read by immunoSEQ multiplex PCR, and TCRdb kept only the in-frame ones, dropping some. The data contain more than 10,000 clones, approximately 80% of them singletons. Sequenced here: PBMCs, sampled after allogeneic stem cell transplant with posttransplant cyclophosphamide. The receptors shown here come from a female patient aged 45-60 years who received an allogeneic stem cell transplant from a related donor, was CMV-positive, and had no GVHD. Some T cells may be provided by the graft donor.

V usage is TRBV6-1 and J usage is TRBJ2-4; D may be TRBD1 (8 bases). CDR1 is MNHNS and CDR2 is SASEGT in the germline V gene. The V end lost 5 bases, the J end lost 9 bases, and 20 bases lay between the germline ends. The CDR3 spans 15 residues. CDR3 nucleotide sequence: TGTGCCAGCAGTATGGGGGGGAACAGGGGGTTCATTCAGTACTTC. Its translation is CASSMGGNRGFIQYF.

This clone has only one observation. The chain is built from TRBV27 and TRBJ1-1; no clear D. Trimming shortened V by 1 base and J by 0 bases, and 3 bases separated the two germline ends. The germline V gene has CDR1 MNHEY and CDR2 SMNVEV (reference sequence). The CDR3 covers 13 residues. CDR3 loop: CASSLFMNTEAFF. In DNA form, the CDR3 reads TGTGCCAGCAGTTTATTTATGAACACTGAAGCTTTCTTT.

The rearrangement links TRBV29-1 to TRBJ2-7; weak D call: TRBD1 (6 bases). Germline values: CDR1 SQVTM, CDR2 ANQGSEA. The CDR3 spans 13 residues. Trimming cost V 4 bases and J 5 bases, with 15 bases left between them. CDR3 protein: CSVASTGTHEQYF. In nucleotides, the CDR3 is TGCAGCGTTGCCTCAACAGGGACCCACGAGCAGTACTTC.

This chain links TRBV21-1 with TRBJ2-7; TRBD1, the table's D call, was not compared with the DNA. TRBV21-1 constitutes a pseudogene. The CDR3 spans 17 residues. The CDR3 DNA sequence: TGTGCCAGCAGCAAAAAGAGAGGGAGGACAGGGATTTCCGGGCAGTACTTC. As protein: CASSKKRGRTGISGQYF.

The rearrangement links TRBV5-8 to TRBJ2-4; TRBD2 is a possible D gene (6 bases). V lost 5 bases, J lost 7 bases, and 13 bases lay in between. The CDR3 has 13 amino acids. Germline V CDR1 and CDR2: SGHTS, YDEGEE. The CDR3 region is CASRLKGRNIQYF. The CDR3 DNA sequence: TGTGCCAGCAGGTTGAAAGGGAGGAACATTCAGTACTTC.

The V and J genes are TRBV6-5 and TRBJ1-2; 10 bases fit TRBD1. Germline V gene lookup returns CDR1 MNHEY and CDR2 SVGAGI. V shed 10 bases and J 2 bases; nucleotides not matched to a gene: 7. This CDR3 spans 14 amino acids. The CDR3 bases are TGTGCCACCATCCCGGGACAGGGGAACTATGGCTACACCTTC. Translation gives CATIPGQGNYGYTF.

This clone has only a few counts. The chain uses TRBV5-4 and TRBJ1-3, with D uncertain. CDR3 length: 15 residues. With 4 bases removed from V and 2 bases from J, the gap between germline ends came to 13 bases. Germline values: CDR1 SGHNT, CDR2 YYREEE (reference sequence). CDR3 nucleotide sequence: TGTGCCAGCAGCCCAGCGGGATCTGCTGGAAACACCATATATTTT. Translating gives CASSPAGSAGNTIYF.

The CDR3 bases are TGTGCCAGCAGCTTGGGGACCGGGACAGGGGGCTACGAGCAGTACTTC. Protein product: CASSLGTGTGGYEQYF. The V and J genes are TRBV13 and TRBJ2-7, with 11 bases that match TRBD1. The germline V gene encodes CDR1 PRHDT and CDR2 FYEKMQ (reference sequence). This CDR3 comprises 16 residues. With 3 bases clipped from V and 3 bases from J, the junction kept 7 bases outside the gene matches. The full variable domain, completed using reference TRBV13 and TRBJ2-7, is AAGVIQSPRHLIKEKRETATLKCYPIPRHDTVYWYQQGPGQDPQFLISFYEKMQSDKGSIPDRFSAQQFSDYHSELNMSSLELGDSALYFCASSLGTGTGGYEQYFGPGTRLTVT.

The chain is built from TRBV7-9 and TRBJ2-3, with a weak D call TRBD1 (6 bases). Trimming took 5 bases from V and 0 from J, leaving 24 bases between them. CDR1 and CDR2 from the germline V gene are SEHNR and FQNEAQ (reference sequence). This CDR3 contains 19 residues. The CDR3 here is CASSGKFLGQTTSTDTQYF. In DNA, the CDR3 is TGTGCCAGCAGCGGAAAATTTCTCGGACAGACGACTAGCACAGATACGCAGTATTTT. The full variable domain, completed using reference TRBV7-9 and TRBJ2-3, is DTGVSQNPRHKITKRGQNVTFRCDPISEHNRLYWYRQTLGQGPEFLTYFQNEAQLEKSRLLSDRFSAERPKGSFSTLEIQRTEQGDSAMYLCASSGKFLGQTTSTDTQYFGPGTRLTVL.

This clone was recorded only once. V and J are TRBV5-6 and TRBJ1-2; 10 bases align to TRBD1. CDR1 SGHDT and CDR2 YYEEEE come from the germline V gene. V gave up 4 bases and J gave up 0 bases; unmatched junction bases: 6. This CDR3 is 16 amino acids long. The CDR3 bases are TGTGCCAGCAGCAAGGGAGGGACAGGGGCTAACTATGGCTACACCTTC. Amino acid sequence: CASSKGGTGANYGYTF. Full variable domain (outside the CDR3, taken from reference TRBV5-6 and TRBJ1-2): DAGVTQSPTHLIKTRGQQVTLRCSPKSGHDTVSWYQQALGQGPQFIFQYYEEEERQRGNFPDRFSGHQFPNYSSELNVNALLLGDSALYLCASSKGGTGANYGYTFGSGTRLTVV.

CDR3 sequence (DNA): TGTGCCAGCAGCTTGGGGCCGGGACAGGGGTACGAGCAGTACTTC. Its translation is CASSLGPGQGYEQYF. The chain couples TRBV5-8 to TRBJ2-7; 10 bases fit TRBD1. Germline V gene lookup returns CDR1 SGHTS and CDR2 YDEGEE. The CDR3 contains 15 residues. Germline trimming cut 0 bases from V and 4 bases from J; bases unmatched to any gene: 4.

This clone was counted between two and nine times. The chain joins TRBV14 to TRBJ2-2; perhaps TRBD1 as D (5 bases). Germline loops: CDR1 SGHDN, CDR2 FVKESK. V was shortened by 3 bases and J by 6 bases, with 11 bases between the two germline ends. The CDR3 sequence is 14 residues long. CDR3 in DNA: TGTGCCAGCAGCCAGATAGTACAGGCCGGGGAGCTGTTTTTT. Amino acids: CASSQIVQAGELFF. Full variable domain (rest looked up from reference TRBV14 and TRBJ2-2): EAGVTQFPSHSVIEKGQTVTLRCDPISGHDNLYWYRRVMGKEIKFLLHFVKESKQDESGMPNNRFLAERTGGTYSTLKVQPAELEDSGVYFCASSQIVQAGELFFGEGSRLTVL.

The chain has TRBV30 and TRBJ1-2; TRBD1 is a possible D gene (5 bases). The CDR3 length is 12 residues. Trimming stripped 5 bases from V and 5 bases from J, with 12 bases between. Germline V gene sequence: CDR1 GTSNPN, CDR2 SVGIG (reference sequence). CDR3 loop: CAWSIGGYGYTF. For the CDR3, the DNA is TGTGCCTGGTCCATCGGGGGGTATGGCTACACCTTC. Based on the CDR3 plus reference TRBV30 and TRBJ1-2, the full variable domain is SQTIHQWPATLVQPVGSPLSLECTVEGTSNPNLYWYRQAAGRGLQLLFYSVGIGQISSEVPQNLSASRPQDRQFILSSKKLLLSDSGFYLCAWSIGGYGYTFGSGTRLTVV.

This chain uses TRBV7-2 with TRBJ1-3, with D tentatively TRBD1 (5 bases). V was trimmed by 2 bases and J by 0 bases, leaving 11 bases between them. The CDR3 is made up of 16 amino acids. Germline V CDR1 and CDR2: SGHTA, FQGNSA. The CDR3 nucleotides read TGTGCCAGCAGCTTACCGGGGGATTCCTCTGGAAACACCATATATTTT. As protein: CASSLPGDSSGNTIYF.

V usage is TRBV10-3 and J usage is TRBJ2-2; D might be TRBD2 (5 bases). The CDR3 is made up of 14 amino acids. Germline-derived CDR1 and CDR2 are ENHRY and SYGVKD. The V gene lost 4 bases and the J gene lost 2 bases, with 8 bases spanning the gap. The CDR3 coding sequence is TGTGCCATCAGTGCACGGGGTAACACCGGGGAGCTGTTTTTT. This codes for CAISARGNTGELFF.

The chain couples TRBV7-9 to TRBJ1-2, with TRBD1 identical over 9 bases. The CDR3 consists of 13 residues. Germline V gives CDR1 SEHNR, CDR2 FQNEAQ (reference sequence). Unmatched junction bases numbered 2, after V lost 1 base and J lost 8 bases. The CDR3 nucleotides read TGTGCCAGCAGCTTAGTGACAGGGGGAGGCTACACCTTC. This translates into CASSLVTGGGYTF.

Written as DNA, the CDR3 is TGTGCCAGCAGTTTATTAACAGGGAGGGGCACAGATACGCAGTATTTT. Translated, it gives CASSLLTGRGTDTQYF. The chain carries TRBV27 and TRBJ2-3; TRBD2 might be the D (7 bases). With 1 base removed from V and 1 base from J, the gap between germline ends came to 12 bases. Looked up from germline, CDR1 is MNHEY and CDR2 is SMNVEV (reference sequence). This CDR3 contains 16 residues.

This clone was counted a single time. The CDR3 spells CASSVRFGGGNTGELFF. The CDR3 region has the DNA TGTGCCAGCAGCGTGCGTTTCGGCGGGGGGAACACCGGGGAGCTGTTTTTT. The chain uses TRBV7-9 and TRBJ2-2; 7 bases fit TRBD2. CDR3 size: 17 residues. Trimming removed 5 bases from V and 1 base from J; junction bases left unmatched: 10. The germline gives CDR1 SEHNR, CDR2 FQNEAQ (reference sequence).

This clone has more than one count but fewer than ten. The V and J genes are TRBV7-6 and TRBJ2-7, with D perhaps TRBD2 (6 bases). The ends were cut back, 0 bases at V and 5 bases at J, with 14 bases in the middle. The CDR3 runs to 15 residues. Germline V gene lookup returns CDR1 SGHVS and CDR2 FNYEAQ. The chain's CDR3 is CASSLAGDSTDEQYF. CDR3 bases: TGTGCCAGCAGCTTAGCCGGGGACTCCACCGACGAGCAGTACTTC.

The chain recombines TRBV4-1 with TRBJ1-1; TRBD1 matches 7 bases. The CDR3 is made up of 14 amino acids. J was trimmed by 7 bases and V by 4 bases; bases with no gene match: 9. Germline V gene sequence: CDR1 MGHRA, CDR2 YSYEKL. CDR3 sequence (DNA): TGCGCCAGCAGCCTACTACAGGGGAGTGATGAAGCTTTCTTT. It is translated as CASSLLQGSDEAFF.

The chain uses TRBV6-6 and TRBJ2-1; D gene uncertain. The CDR3 is 15 residues long. CDR1 and CDR2 (germline): MNHNY, SVGAGI (reference sequence). Trimming took 3 bases from V and 8 from J, leaving 17 bases between them. In nucleotides, the CDR3 is TGTGCCAGCAGTTATTCAAGCCCCCCCTTCGATGAGCAGTTCTTC. Encoded protein: CASSYSSPPFDEQFF.

This clone was recorded only once. V gene TRBV5-1 combines with J gene TRBJ1-1; maybe TRBD1 (5 bases). The CDR3 has 15 residues. V was shortened by 6 bases and J by 3 bases, with 18 bases between the two germline ends. The germline V gene has CDR1 SGHRS and CDR2 YFSETQ. The chain's CDR3 is CASTSEQGGDTEAFF. CDR3 DNA sequence: TGCGCCAGCACCTCTGAGCAGGGAGGAGACACTGAAGCTTTCTTT.